A single TCR beta chain is shown here with its context. As yet, its antigen is unknown. Regarding treatment: some 20 received Ad26.COV2.S at low or high dose, single or two shots; about 5 received placebo; per-sample allocation not given. Sampling was performed 63 days after the first vaccine or placebo injection. This sample stems from a study of Ad26.COV2.S vaccination and SARS-CoV-2 variants. Study as a whole: In the study, Ad26.COV2.S was injected intramuscularly once, or twice 56 days apart. Broader study findings: In vaccinated individuals, spike-specific CD8+ and CD4+ T cell responses reportedly displayed substantial breadth.

The CDR3 has 14 amino acids. The V gene's germline CDR1 is SNHLY and CDR2 FYNNEI. V was cut by 7 bases and J by 2 bases, with 12 bases left in between. TCRdb's table, derived via immunoSEQ multiplex PCR, lists solely in-frame clones and lacks some. This table holds 350,000 to 500,000 clones, 90% found once. The sequence derives from a person between 18 and 65 years old who received the Ad26.COV2.S COVID-19 vaccine or a placebo. The specimen comprised peripheral blood, sampled in a trial of Ad26.COV2.S vaccine versus placebo. The V and J genes are TRBV2 and TRBJ1-5, with unresolved D. The CDR3 nucleotides are TGTGCCAGCACCTATTCGGGTGGCAATCAGCCCCAGCATTTT. This sequence encodes CASTYSGGNQPQHF.